This TCR beta chain was captured in a study of shared T cell receptors in the human thymus. The CDR3 spans 15 residues. The V and J ends lost 8 bases and 3 bases respectively, with 19 bases between them. The germline V gene has CDR1 SNHLY and CDR2 FYNNEI. The protocol was immunoSEQ multiplex PCR, while the TCRdb copy is restricted to in-frame clones and leaves out a portion. The sample contains about 660,000 clones, around 87% of which appear only once. These data were also filed under a second study, of human thymus T cells. This second study says: Reports from related research described highly overlapping thymic repertoires among unrelated individuals.

This chain uses TRBV2 with TRBJ1-2, with no clear D. The TCR comes from a boy under two years old with a congenital heart defect. Sequencing was performed on thymocytes. CDR3 residues: CASVKGRGYYYGYTF. The CDR3, as DNA: TGTGCCAGCGTAAAGGGCCGAGGGTACTACTATGGCTACACCTTC.